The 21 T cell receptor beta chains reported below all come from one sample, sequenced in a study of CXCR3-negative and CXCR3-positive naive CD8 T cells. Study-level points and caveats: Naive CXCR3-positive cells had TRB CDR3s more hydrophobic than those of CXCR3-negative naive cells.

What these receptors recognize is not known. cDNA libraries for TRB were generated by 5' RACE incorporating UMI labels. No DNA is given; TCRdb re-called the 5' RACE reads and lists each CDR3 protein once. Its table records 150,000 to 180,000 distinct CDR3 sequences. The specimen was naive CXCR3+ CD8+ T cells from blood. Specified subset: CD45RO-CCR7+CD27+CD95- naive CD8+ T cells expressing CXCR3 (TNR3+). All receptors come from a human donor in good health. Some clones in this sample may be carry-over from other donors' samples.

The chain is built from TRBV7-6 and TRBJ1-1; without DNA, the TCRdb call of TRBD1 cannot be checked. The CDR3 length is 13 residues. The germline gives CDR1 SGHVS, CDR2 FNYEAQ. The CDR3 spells CASSAGLEDTAFF.

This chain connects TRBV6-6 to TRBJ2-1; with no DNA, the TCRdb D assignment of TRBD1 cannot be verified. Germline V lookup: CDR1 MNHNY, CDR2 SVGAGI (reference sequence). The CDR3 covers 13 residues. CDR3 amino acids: CASSYSGDNEQFF.

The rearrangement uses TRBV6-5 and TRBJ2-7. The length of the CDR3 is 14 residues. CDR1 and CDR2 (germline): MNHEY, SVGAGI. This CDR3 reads CASSYSADPYEQYF.

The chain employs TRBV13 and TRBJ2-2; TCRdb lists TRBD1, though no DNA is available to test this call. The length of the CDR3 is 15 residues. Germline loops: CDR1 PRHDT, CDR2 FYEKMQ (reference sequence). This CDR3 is CASSTRDRWNGELFF.

The CDR3 spells CASSLTADYYEQYF. J is TRBJ2-7 and V is TRBV7-9. CDR1 is SEHNR, CDR2 FQNEAQ, per germline (reference sequence). The CDR3 length is 14 residues.

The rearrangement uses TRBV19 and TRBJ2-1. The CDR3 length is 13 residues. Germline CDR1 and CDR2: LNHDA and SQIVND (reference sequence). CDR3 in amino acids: CVSSIADYNEQFF.

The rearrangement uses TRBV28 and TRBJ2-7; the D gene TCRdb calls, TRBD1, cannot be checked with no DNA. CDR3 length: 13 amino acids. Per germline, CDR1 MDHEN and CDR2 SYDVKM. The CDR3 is CASSLDRPGEQYF. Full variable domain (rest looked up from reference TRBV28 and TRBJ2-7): DVKVTQSSRYLVKRTGEKVFLECVQDMDHENMFWYRQDPGLGLRLIYFSYDVKMKEKGDIPEGYSVSREKKERFSLILESASTNQTSMYLCASSLDRPGEQYFGPGTRLTVT.

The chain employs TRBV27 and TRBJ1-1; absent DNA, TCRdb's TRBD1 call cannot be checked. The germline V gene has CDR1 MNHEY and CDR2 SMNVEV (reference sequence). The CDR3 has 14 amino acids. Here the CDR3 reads CASSPGNPGTEAFF.

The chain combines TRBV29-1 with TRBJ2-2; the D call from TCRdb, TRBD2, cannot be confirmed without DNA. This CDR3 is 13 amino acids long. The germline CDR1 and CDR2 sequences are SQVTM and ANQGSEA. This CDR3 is CSWRAEDTGELFF.

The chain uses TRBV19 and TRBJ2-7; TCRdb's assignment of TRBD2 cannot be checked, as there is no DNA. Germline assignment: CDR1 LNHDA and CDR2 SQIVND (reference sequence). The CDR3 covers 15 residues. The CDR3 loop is CASSLGLAESYEQYF.

The CDR3 protein is CSVLYDTYEQYF. This sequence joins TRBV29-1 and TRBJ2-7. The CDR3 is made up of 12 amino acids. Germline-derived CDR1 and CDR2 are SQVTM and ANQGSEA.

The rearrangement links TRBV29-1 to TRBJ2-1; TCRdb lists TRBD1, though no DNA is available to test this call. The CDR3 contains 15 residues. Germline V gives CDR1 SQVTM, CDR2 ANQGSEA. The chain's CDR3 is CSVEIWDRVSNEQFF.

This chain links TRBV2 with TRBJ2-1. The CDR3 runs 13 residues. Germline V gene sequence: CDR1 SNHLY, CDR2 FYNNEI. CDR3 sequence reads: CASTDGEVNEQFF. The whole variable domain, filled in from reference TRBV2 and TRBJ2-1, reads EPEVTQTPSHQVTQMGQEVILRCVPISNHLYFYWYRQILGQKVEFLVSFYNNEISEKSEIFDDQFSVERPDGSNFTLKIRSTKLEDSAMYFCASTDGEVNEQFFGPGTRLTVL.

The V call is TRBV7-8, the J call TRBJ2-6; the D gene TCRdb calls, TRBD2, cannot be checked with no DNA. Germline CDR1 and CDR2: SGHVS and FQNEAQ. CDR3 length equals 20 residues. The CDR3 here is CASSLGPGLAVYSGANVLTF.

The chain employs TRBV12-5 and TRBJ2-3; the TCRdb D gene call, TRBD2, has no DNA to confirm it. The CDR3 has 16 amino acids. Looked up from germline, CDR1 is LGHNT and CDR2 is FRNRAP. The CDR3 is CASGLLAGGPEDTQYF.

The CDR3: CASSILGLAGVSSYIEQFF. The chain combines TRBV19 with TRBJ2-1; with no DNA, the TCRdb D assignment of TRBD2 cannot be verified. This CDR3 has 19 residues. Germline V CDR1 and CDR2: LNHDA, SQIVND (reference sequence).

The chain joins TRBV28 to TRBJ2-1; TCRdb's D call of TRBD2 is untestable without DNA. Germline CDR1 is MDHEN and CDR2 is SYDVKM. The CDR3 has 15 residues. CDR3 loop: CASSILATTYNEQFF.

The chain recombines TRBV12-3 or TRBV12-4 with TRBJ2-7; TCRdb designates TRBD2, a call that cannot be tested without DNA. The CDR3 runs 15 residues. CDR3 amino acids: CASSPLAGGQQEQYF.

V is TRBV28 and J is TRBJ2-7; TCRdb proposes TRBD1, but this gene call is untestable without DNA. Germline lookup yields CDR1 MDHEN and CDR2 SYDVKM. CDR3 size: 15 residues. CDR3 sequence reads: CASSPTGTGTYEQYF.

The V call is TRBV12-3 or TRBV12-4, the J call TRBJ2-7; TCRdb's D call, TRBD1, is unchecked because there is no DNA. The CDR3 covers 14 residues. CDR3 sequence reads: CASSPTSQGDEQYF.

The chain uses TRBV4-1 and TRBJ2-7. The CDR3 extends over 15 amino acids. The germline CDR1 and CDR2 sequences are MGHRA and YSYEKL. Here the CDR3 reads CASSQGNSLSYEQHF.